A single sample gave rise to the 9 T cell receptor beta chains below, sequenced in a study of shared clonotypes between healthy human individuals. The repertoire was sequenced with immunoSEQ multiplex PCR; TCRdb's copy has only in-frame clones and lacks some. The sample carries just over 2,000,000 clones, about 95% recorded once. Naive CD8 isolation took CD45RO-negative cells positively selected for CCR7 and excluded terminally differentiated effector memory CD45RA+ cells. The sample comprised naive CD8+ T cells sorted from blood. The receptor source for this set is a man younger than 30 in good health.

The genes are TRBV4-1 and TRBJ2-4, with 7 bases fitting TRBD1. The germline V gene encodes CDR1 MGHRA and CDR2 YSYEKL. V trimming: 5 bases; J trimming: 8 bases; junction bases outside the gene matches: 18. There are 17 residues in the CDR3. The CDR3 bases are TGCGCCAGCAGCGCCAGCCGGGACAGCGAACTCGGGGACATTCAGTACTTC. Translating gives CASSASRDSELGDIQYF.

CDR3 amino acids: CASSLDRTRGDTEAFF. In DNA, the CDR3 is TGTGCCAGCAGCTTAGATCGGACCCGAGGGGACACTGAAGCTTTCTTT. This sequence joins TRBV7-9 and TRBJ1-1, with a tentative D call TRBD1 (5 bases). The CDR3 is 16 residues long. The V gene lost 1 base and the J gene lost 3 bases, with 15 bases spanning the gap. Germline CDR1 reads SEHNR; CDR2 reads FQNEAQ (reference sequence).

This chain connects TRBV6-5 to TRBJ2-7, with a tentative D call TRBD1 (5 bases). The CDR3 loop spans 15 amino acids. The germline V and J ends were trimmed by 0 bases and 4 bases, with 13 bases remaining between them. The germline V gene encodes CDR1 MNHEY and CDR2 SVGAGI. CDR3 in amino acids: CASSYSGTGVYEQYF. The CDR3 DNA reads TGTGCCAGCAGTTACTCGGGTACAGGTGTATACGAGCAGTACTTC.

The chain uses TRBV6-5 and TRBJ2-2; perhaps TRBD2 as D (5 bases). V was shortened by 7 bases and J by 3 bases, with 12 bases between the two germline ends. CDR1 and CDR2 (germline): MNHEY, SVGAGI. The CDR3 totals 14 residues. CDR3 protein: CASTLGMDTGELFF. The CDR3 DNA follows: TGTGCCAGCACCCTCGGGATGGACACCGGGGAGCTGTTTTTT.

V and J are TRBV28 and TRBJ2-7, with a tentative D call TRBD2 (6 bases). The germline gives CDR1 MDHEN, CDR2 SYDVKM. V lost 6 bases to trimming and J lost 0 bases, with 21 bases between them. The CDR3 covers 17 residues. The CDR3 sequence: CASRIDLEWRDSYEQYF. The DNA for the CDR3 is TGTGCCAGCAGGATAGATCTAGAATGGCGGGACTCCTACGAGCAGTACTTC.

This clone was detected only once. The chain couples TRBV4-1 to TRBJ2-1, with 7 bases aligning to TRBD2. V was clipped by 0 bases and J by 2 bases; unmatched bases: 4. Germline lookup yields CDR1 MGHRA and CDR2 YSYEKL. The CDR3 loop spans 16 amino acids. The DNA of the CDR3 is TGCGCCAGCAGCCAAGAAAAAGCGGGACCCTACAATGAGCAGTTCTTC. It translates to CASSQEKAGPYNEQFF.

The rearrangement uses TRBV25-1 and TRBJ2-5, with D uncertain. Trimming cost V 3 bases and J 5 bases, with 10 bases left between them. CDR1 and CDR2 (germline): MGHDK, SYGVNS. This CDR3 is built from 13 residues. The CDR3 region is CASSDVMGETQYF. The DNA for the CDR3 is TGTGCCAGCAGTGACGTGATGGGGGAGACCCAGTACTTC.

Details on this clone: This specimen includes other DNA sequences encoding the same CDR3. This rearrangement joins TRBV7-9 to TRBJ2-3; D is unresolved. With 1 base removed from V and 1 base from J, the gap between germline ends came to 6 bases. The germline V gene has CDR1 SEHNR and CDR2 FQNEAQ (reference sequence). The CDR3 runs to 14 residues. CDR3 in DNA: TGTGCCAGCAGCTTAGGCTACGGCACAGATACGCAGTATTTT. Encoded protein: CASSLGYGTDTQYF.

The V gene is TRBV10-3, the J gene TRBJ2-7; no firm D call. Germline CDR1 and CDR2: ENHRY and SYGVKD. This CDR3 is 14 amino acids long. The V end lost 4 bases, the J end lost 3 bases, and 13 bases lay between the germline ends. The CDR3 region has the DNA TGTGCCATCAGTGGGCCATCCAAGATCTACGAGCAGTACTTC. This sequence encodes CAISGPSKIYEQYF.